Listed below are T cell receptor beta chains from one sample, sequenced in a study of blood T cell repertoires in COVID-19. Profiling relied on immunoSEQ multiplex PCR, and the TCRdb table lists in-frame clones only, not all of them. The sample holds some 97,000 clones, 91% seen once. The sequenced material came from peripheral blood. The receptors were sampled from a man in his fifties or sixties with active COVID-19. Both conserved end residues are part of each CDR3. The order of the fields is D gene, V gene, clone size, J gene, CDR3 DNA, CDR3 protein. The D gene is left open where the match is weak. Size tells how often a clone was seen (once, few, many) or the class of an expanded clone, and some rows leave it out.

D gene: TRBD2; V gene: TRBV6-1; clone size: .; J gene: TRBJ2-5; CDR3 DNA: TGTGCCAGCAGTGCAGCGTGGACTAGCGGCGACTTGACCCAGTACTTC; CDR3 protein: CASSAAWTSGDLTQYF
D gene: .; V gene: TRBV6-6; clone size: .; J gene: TRBJ2-5; CDR3 DNA: TGTGCCAGCAGTTATAGGACTGACCAAGAGACCCAGTACTTC; CDR3 protein: CASSYRTDQETQYF
D gene: .; V gene: TRBV2; clone size: .; J gene: TRBJ1-2; CDR3 DNA: TGTGCCAGCAGTGATGAGGCGAACTATGGCTACACCTTC; CDR3 protein: CASSDEANYGYTF
D gene: .; V gene: TRBV6-5; clone size: .; J gene: TRBJ1-1; CDR3 DNA: TGTGCCAGCAGTTACTCCGAGATGAACACTGAAGCTTTCTTT; CDR3 protein: CASSYSEMNTEAFF
D gene: .; V gene: TRBV5-6; clone size: .; J gene: TRBJ1-5; CDR3 DNA: TGTGCCAGCAGCTTGGCCGGGGTGGATCAGCCCCAGCATTTT; CDR3 protein: CASSLAGVDQPQHF
D gene: .; V gene: TRBV5-4; clone size: .; J gene: TRBJ1-1; CDR3 DNA: TGTGCCAGCAGCTTGAGGGGTACTGAAGCTTTCTTT; CDR3 protein: CASSLRGTEAFF
D gene: TRBD2; V gene: TRBV19; clone size: .; J gene: TRBJ2-3; CDR3 DNA: TGTGCCAGTAGTACAGGACTAGCGGGAACAGATACGCAGTATTTT; CDR3 protein: CASSTGLAGTDTQYF
D gene: TRBD1; V gene: TRBV2; clone size: .; J gene: TRBJ1-3; CDR3 DNA: TGTGCCAGCATGTACGGGACAGGACAATCCGTCACTGGAAACACCATATATTTT; CDR3 protein: CASMYGTGQSVTGNTIYF
D gene: TRBD1; V gene: TRBV5-5; clone size: .; J gene: TRBJ1-4; CDR3 DNA: TGTGCCAGCAGCTCCTCCACGAGACAGGGGATGGGTGAAAAACTGTTTTTT; CDR3 protein: CASSSSTRQGMGEKLFF
D gene: .; V gene: TRBV29-1; clone size: .; J gene: TRBJ1-1; CDR3 DNA: TGCAGCGTTGAAGCCCCCCCGAACGGTGAAGCTTTCTTT; CDR3 protein: CSVEAPPNGEAFF
D gene: .; V gene: TRBV6-5; clone size: .; J gene: TRBJ2-2; CDR3 DNA: TGTGCCAGCATCGGTCGGAACACCGGGGAGCTGTTTTTT; CDR3 protein: CASIGRNTGELFF
D gene: TRBD2; V gene: TRBV10-2; clone size: .; J gene: TRBJ2-7; CDR3 DNA: TGCGCCAGCAGTTCTAGACTAGCGGGGGGCATGTCCTACGAGCAGTACTTC; CDR3 protein: CASSSRLAGGMSYEQYF
D gene: TRBD2; V gene: TRBV7-2; clone size: .; J gene: TRBJ2-5; CDR3 DNA: TGTGCCAGCAGCTTGACCGGGACTAGCAGGGAGACCCAGTACTTC; CDR3 protein: CASSLTGTSRETQYF
D gene: .; V gene: TRBV5-4; clone size: .; J gene: TRBJ2-5; CDR3 DNA: TGTGCCAGCAGCTTGAGGGCGGGGGAGACCCAGTACTTC; CDR3 protein: CASSLRAGETQYF
D gene: TRBD1; V gene: TRBV4-1; clone size: .; J gene: TRBJ1-4; CDR3 DNA: TGCGCCAGCAGCCCGCAGGGGGTAGGTGAAAAACTGTTTTTT; CDR3 protein: CASSPQGVGEKLFF
D gene: TRBD2; V gene: TRBV3-1/TRBV3-2; clone size: .; J gene: TRBJ2-2; CDR3 DNA: TGTGCCAGCAGCGCGACGTTGGGACTAGCGGGAGACACCGGGGAGCTGTTTTTT; CDR3 protein: CASSATLGLAGDTGELFF
D gene: TRBD2; V gene: TRBV5-6; clone size: .; J gene: TRBJ2-3; CDR3 DNA: TGTGCCAGCAGCTTACTAGCGGGGGGATCAGATACGCAGTATTTT; CDR3 protein: CASSLLAGGSDTQYF
D gene: .; V gene: TRBV18; clone size: .; J gene: TRBJ2-2; CDR3 DNA: TGTGCCAGCTCACCTTCACGACATACGAACACCGGGGAGCTGTTTTTT; CDR3 protein: CASSPSRHTNTGELFF
D gene: .; V gene: TRBV7-8; clone size: .; J gene: TRBJ2-2; CDR3 DNA: TGTGCCAGCAGCTTAACATTTAACACCGGGGAGCTGTTTTTT; CDR3 protein: CASSLTFNTGELFF
D gene: .; V gene: TRBV21-1; clone size: .; J gene: TRBJ2-1; CDR3 DNA: TGTGCCAGCAGCAAAGATCCTAGCGGGGGGGACAATGAGCAGTTCTTC; CDR3 protein: CASSKDPSGGDNEQFF
D gene: .; V gene: TRBV12-3/TRBV12-4; clone size: .; J gene: TRBJ1-1; CDR3 DNA: TGTGCCAGCAGCTCCGAGTTTTTGAGAGCTTTCTTT; CDR3 protein: CASSSEFLRAFF
D gene: .; V gene: TRBV19; clone size: .; J gene: TRBJ2-3; CDR3 DNA: TGTGCCAGTAGTAGGGGGGACAGCAAATCAGATACGCAGTATTTT; CDR3 protein: CASSRGDSKSDTQYF
D gene: .; V gene: TRBV20-1; clone size: .; J gene: TRBJ2-3; CDR3 DNA: TGCAGTGCTAGTCCTGGGAGGAATACGCAGTATTTT; CDR3 protein: CSASPGRNTQYF
D gene: TRBD1; V gene: TRBV11-3; clone size: medium-sized; J gene: TRBJ1-4; CDR3 DNA: TGTGCCAGCAGCTTCTCCGGGACAGCACGAGCAGAGAATGAAAAACTGTTTTTT; CDR3 protein: CASSFSGTARAENEKLFF
D gene: TRBD1; V gene: TRBV7-8; clone size: .; J gene: TRBJ1-1; CDR3 DNA: TGTGCCAGCAGCCACCGGGACAGCCAGATGAACACTGAAGCTTTCTTT; CDR3 protein: CASSHRDSQMNTEAFF
D gene: .; V gene: TRBV9; clone size: .; J gene: TRBJ1-1; CDR3 DNA: TGTGCCAGCAGCGTAGTGGAGGGGATGGGGGTAGAAGCTTTCTTT; CDR3 protein: CASSVVEGMGVEAFF
D gene: TRBD2; V gene: TRBV9; clone size: .; J gene: TRBJ2-5; CDR3 DNA: TGTGCCAGCAGCGTAGGCGTGGGACTAGCGGGGGGAGAGACCCAGTACTTC; CDR3 protein: CASSVGVGLAGGETQYF
D gene: TRBD1; V gene: TRBV10-3; clone size: .; J gene: TRBJ1-5; CDR3 DNA: TGTGCCATCAGGGACAGGGAAAATCAGCCCCAGCATTTT; CDR3 protein: CAIRDRENQPQHF
D gene: TRBD1; V gene: TRBV5-1; clone size: .; J gene: TRBJ1-2; CDR3 DNA: TGCGCCAGCAGCCCACCGACCGGGACAGGGGGTGAAGGCTACACCTTC; CDR3 protein: CASSPPTGTGGEGYTF
D gene: TRBD1; V gene: TRBV7-3; clone size: .; J gene: TRBJ2-1; CDR3 DNA: TGTGCCAGCAGCTCGGGGACAGGGGCGAATGAGCAGTTCTTC; CDR3 protein: CASSSGTGANEQFF
D gene: TRBD2; V gene: TRBV6-2/TRBV6-3; clone size: .; J gene: TRBJ2-2; CDR3 DNA: TGTGCCAGCAGTACCCTACGGGGACTAGCGGGAGGGCCTGGCACCGGGGAGCTGTTTTTT; CDR3 protein: CASSTLRGLAGGPGTGELFF
D gene: TRBD1; V gene: TRBV12-3/TRBV12-4; clone size: .; J gene: TRBJ2-2; CDR3 DNA: TGTGCCAGTAGGGGGCCTGGCGGGGAGCTGTTTTTT; CDR3 protein: CASRGPGGELFF
D gene: .; V gene: TRBV7-9; clone size: .; J gene: TRBJ2-1; CDR3 DNA: TGTGCCAGCAGTGTAGTACCCGAACTCAATGAGCAGTTCTTC; CDR3 protein: CASSVVPELNEQFF
D gene: .; V gene: TRBV3-1/TRBV3-2; clone size: .; J gene: TRBJ2-1; CDR3 DNA: TGTGCCAGCAGCCAAGATCACCCGGGTCGGAATGAGCAGTTCTTC; CDR3 protein: CASSQDHPGRNEQFF
D gene: .; V gene: TRBV3-1/TRBV3-2; clone size: .; J gene: TRBJ1-2; CDR3 DNA: TGTGCCAGCAGCCAAGATACTAGGGCGGGGGGCTACACCTTC; CDR3 protein: CASSQDTRAGGYTF
D gene: .; V gene: TRBV18; clone size: .; J gene: TRBJ2-6; CDR3 DNA: TGTGCCAGCTCACCACCGTTAACCAACGTCCTGACTTTC; CDR3 protein: CASSPPLTNVLTF
D gene: .; V gene: TRBV15; clone size: .; J gene: TRBJ1-1; CDR3 DNA: TGTGCCACCAGCAGAACAGGCATGAACACTGAAGCTTTCTTT; CDR3 protein: CATSRTGMNTEAFF
D gene: TRBD1; V gene: TRBV3-1/TRBV3-2; clone size: .; J gene: TRBJ2-7; CDR3 DNA: TGTGCCAGCAGCCCCTCCAGACAGGGCGTCGGTAGGAAGCAGTACTTC; CDR3 protein: CASSPSRQGVGRKQYF
D gene: .; V gene: TRBV6-1; clone size: .; J gene: TRBJ1-5; CDR3 DNA: TGTGCCAGCAGTGTCCGCCTTGGGGGGGCCTATCAGCCCCAGCATTTT; CDR3 protein: CASSVRLGGAYQPQHF
D gene: .; V gene: TRBV6-1; clone size: .; J gene: TRBJ1-5; CDR3 DNA: TGTGCCAGCAGTGAACAGGGGTACCAGCCCCAGCATTTT; CDR3 protein: CASSEQGYQPQHF
D gene: TRBD1; V gene: TRBV29-1; clone size: .; J gene: TRBJ2-5; CDR3 DNA: TGCAGCGTTGGGGAGACAGGGACCAGGGAGACCCAGTACTTC; CDR3 protein: CSVGETGTRETQYF
D gene: .; V gene: TRBV5-1; clone size: .; J gene: TRBJ2-3; CDR3 DNA: TGCGCCAGCAGCCCCTCAGGCCCCTACACAGATACGCAGTATTTT; CDR3 protein: CASSPSGPYTDTQYF
D gene: .; V gene: TRBV19; clone size: .; J gene: TRBJ1-2; CDR3 DNA: TGTGCCAGTAGTCCCCTTCCGGGGGAGATTAACTATGGCTACACCTTC; CDR3 protein: CASSPLPGEINYGYTF
D gene: TRBD2; V gene: TRBV18; clone size: .; J gene: TRBJ2-1; CDR3 DNA: TGTGCCAGCTCACCACCTGGGGGGGGTGAGCAGTTCTTC; CDR3 protein: CASSPPGGGEQFF
D gene: .; V gene: TRBV6-1; clone size: .; J gene: TRBJ2-5; CDR3 DNA: TGTGCCAGCAGTGAAGAAGAGGGCCGGGCCTTCCAAGAGACCCAGTACTTC; CDR3 protein: CASSEEEGRAFQETQYF
D gene: TRBD1; V gene: TRBV7-9; clone size: .; J gene: TRBJ1-6; CDR3 DNA: TGTGCCAGCAGCTTAGGCGACAGGGAAAATTCACCCCTCCACTTT; CDR3 protein: CASSLGDRENSPLHF
D gene: TRBD2; V gene: TRBV7-9; clone size: .; J gene: TRBJ2-1; CDR3 DNA: TGTGCCAGCAGCCTCCGGACTAGCGGGAATAAAGATGAGCAGTTCTTC; CDR3 protein: CASSLRTSGNKDEQFF
D gene: TRBD1; V gene: TRBV5-4; clone size: .; J gene: TRBJ2-3; CDR3 DNA: TGTGCCAGCAGCTTATACCAGGGGGCGCTACCAGATACGCAGTATTTT; CDR3 protein: CASSLYQGALPDTQYF
D gene: .; V gene: TRBV6-5; clone size: once; J gene: TRBJ1-2; CDR3 DNA: TGTGCCAGCAGTTACTCGGAGTTTCGGGGCTACACCTTC; CDR3 protein: CASSYSEFRGYTF